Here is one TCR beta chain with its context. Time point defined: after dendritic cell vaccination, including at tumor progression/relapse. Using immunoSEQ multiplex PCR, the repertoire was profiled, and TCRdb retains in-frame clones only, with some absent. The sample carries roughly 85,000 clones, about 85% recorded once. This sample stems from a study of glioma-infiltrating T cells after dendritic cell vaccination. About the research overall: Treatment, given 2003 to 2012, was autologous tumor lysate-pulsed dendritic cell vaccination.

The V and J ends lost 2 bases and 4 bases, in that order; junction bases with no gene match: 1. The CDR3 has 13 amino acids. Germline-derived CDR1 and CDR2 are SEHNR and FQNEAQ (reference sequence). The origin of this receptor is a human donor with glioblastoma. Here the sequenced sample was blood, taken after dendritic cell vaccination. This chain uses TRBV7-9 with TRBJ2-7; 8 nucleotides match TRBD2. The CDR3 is CASSLSGGYEQYF. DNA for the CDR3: TGTGCCAGCAGCTTATCGGGGGGGTACGAGCAGTACTTC.